One and the same sample provided the 9 T cell receptor beta chains below, sequenced in a study of identifying expanded T cells in peripheral blood. Assay: immunoSEQ multiplex PCR; the TCRdb copy retains only in-frame clones and omits some. The repertoire holds about 90,000 clones, with about 85% as singletons. Input material: blood. The receptors here all came from a person aged 18-70 years in good health.

The V and J genes are TRBV6-6 and TRBJ2-3; the D gene is possibly TRBD1 (5 bases). CDR1 and CDR2 from the germline V gene are MNHNY and SVGAGI (reference sequence). V lost 5 bases and J 4 bases, leaving 13 bases between the germline ends. The CDR3 loop spans 14 amino acids. DNA of the CDR3: TGTGCCAGCAGTATCCCAGGGATCGCAGATACGCAGTATTTT. It codes for CASSIPGIADTQYF.

The J gene is TRBJ2-5, the V gene TRBV5-8; no definite D call. Germline loops: CDR1 SGHTS, CDR2 YDEGEE. Trimming cost V 6 bases and J 0 bases, with 9 bases left between them. There are 13 residues in the CDR3. The CDR3 sequence is CASTVVNQETQYF. The CDR3 DNA reads as TGTGCCAGCACAGTGGTCAACCAAGAGACCCAGTACTTC.

This clone was seen a few times. The rearrangement joins TRBV13 to TRBJ1-1; TRBD1 agrees at 9 bases. This CDR3 has 12 residues. Germline CDR1 reads PRHDT; CDR2 reads FYEKMQ (reference sequence). The V segment lost 8 bases and the J segment 10 bases; nucleotides outside the gene matches: 8. CDR3 residues: CASADRGQIAFF. CDR3 coding DNA: TGTGCCAGCGCGGACAGGGGTCAAATAGCTTTCTTT.

The V call is TRBV11-2, the J call TRBJ2-3; D ambiguous. The CDR3 extends over 16 amino acids. The ends were cut back, 5 bases at V and 1 base at J, with 16 bases in the middle. The V gene's germline CDR1 is SGHAT and CDR2 FQNNGV. The CDR3: CASSQGTVRGTDTQYF. CDR3 nucleotides: TGTGCCAGCAGCCAAGGAACGGTGCGTGGCACAGATACGCAGTATTTT.

The rearrangement links TRBV5-1 to TRBJ1-2, with unresolved D. Germline CDR1 and CDR2: SGHRS and YFSETQ. V was pared by 0 bases and J by 0 bases, with 12 bases between. The CDR3 runs 16 residues. The CDR3, as DNA: TGCGCCAGCAGCTTGGGACCTAGGAGGTCTAACTATGGCTACACCTTC. It translates to CASSLGPRRSNYGYTF.

V gene TRBV5-4 combines with J gene TRBJ1-2; D may be TRBD1 (6 bases). The ends were cut back, 0 bases at V and 2 bases at J, with 8 bases in the middle. This CDR3 spans 14 amino acids. In germline, CDR1 is SGHNT, CDR2 YYREEE (reference sequence). This CDR3 reads CASSLGGANYGYTF. The CDR3 coding sequence is TGTGCCAGCAGCTTGGGGGGGGCGAACTATGGCTACACCTTC.

This rearrangement joins TRBV5-6 to TRBJ2-6; 7 bases match TRBD1. Germline V lookup: CDR1 SGHDT, CDR2 YYEEEE. This CDR3 has 16 residues. V trimming: 4 bases; J trimming: 3 bases; junction bases outside the gene matches: 7. The CDR3 sequence is CASSLNRGSGANVLTF. CDR3 coding DNA: TGTGCCAGCAGCCTCAACAGGGGTAGTGGGGCCAACGTCCTGACTTTC. Drawing the rest from reference TRBV5-6 and TRBJ2-6, the complete variable domain is DAGVTQSPTHLIKTRGQQVTLRCSPKSGHDTVSWYQQALGQGPQFIFQYYEEEERQRGNFPDRFSGHQFPNYSSELNVNALLLGDSALYLCASSLNRGSGANVLTFGAGSRLTVL.

The chain employs TRBV6-6 and TRBJ1-4; a weak D match, TRBD1 (5 bases). The CDR3 contains 13 residues. Germline V gives CDR1 MNHNY, CDR2 SVGAGI (reference sequence). V gave up 6 bases and J gave up 3 bases, with 8 bases separating them. As DNA, the CDR3 is TGTGCCAGCAGCAGGGTATCTAATGAAAAACTGTTTTTT. This codes for CASSRVSNEKLFF.

This chain joins TRBV7-9 and TRBJ2-5; a possible D gene is TRBD2 (7 bases). CDR1 is SEHNR and CDR2 is FQNEAQ in the germline V gene (reference sequence). V lost 5 bases, J lost 4 bases, and 20 bases lay in between. This CDR3 comprises 16 residues. The CDR3 spells CASSPRQVGGGETQYF. The CDR3 DNA follows: TGTGCCAGCAGCCCCAGACAGGTGGGAGGGGGAGAGACCCAGTACTTC. The entire variable domain, with the rest obtained from reference TRBV7-9 and TRBJ2-5, is as follows: DTGVSQNPRHKITKRGQNVTFRCDPISEHNRLYWYRQTLGQGPEFLTYFQNEAQLEKSRLLSDRFSAERPKGSFSTLEIQRTEQGDSAMYLCASSPRQVGGGETQYFGPGTRLLVL.